This T cell receptor beta chain was observed in a study of response to subunit inactivated influenza vaccine. A single record per CDR3 protein comes from TCRdb applying MiXCR to the RT-PCR reads. The sample holds roughly 700,000 distinct CDR3 sequences, approximately 15% seen once. This clonotype was recorded a few times. This specimen consisted of PBMCs from blood, obtained 14 to 15 days before vaccination. This TCR came from a man over 45 who received an inactivated influenza vaccine.

Written as DNA, the CDR3 is TGCGCCAGCAGCTTGGCCGAAGGGACAGGGGCTATGAACACTGAAGCTTTCTTT. It codes for CASSLAEGTGAMNTEAFF. The gene calls are TRBV5-1 and TRBJ1-1; 10 bases are shared with TRBD1. The CDR3 spans 18 residues. V gave up 0 bases and J gave up 0 bases; unmatched junction bases: 8. The germline CDR1 and CDR2 sequences are SGHRS and YFSETQ.